These 14 T cell receptor beta chains were sequenced from one sample in a study of blood T cell repertoires in COVID-19 (dated by TCRdb to 2018 to 2020). Libraries were prepared through the immunoSEQ multiplex PCR assay. In TCRdb, the immuneACCESS table is reduced to in-frame sequences with V and J assigned. These tables do not hold every clone; where another copy was compared, an unresolved V gene accounts for under half, and the others remain unexplained. A total of fewer than 85,000 clones appear in this sample, roughly 83% of them only once. The ten largest clones capture 5.5% to 7.5% of the sample. Specimen: peripheral blood. All receptors come from an older woman with acute or convalescent COVID-19.

The chain is built from TRBV14 and TRBJ1-2; D call uncertain. This CDR3 has 12 amino acids. Trimming took off 2 bases at V and 4 bases at J, with 5 bases between the two ends. Germline-derived CDR1 and CDR2 are SGHDN and FVKESK. The CDR3 coding sequence is TGTGCCAGCAGCCAAAGCGCCTATGGCTACACCTTC. Translated: CASSQSAYGYTF. Variable domain in full (rest from reference TRBV14 and TRBJ1-2): EAGVTQFPSHSVIEKGQTVTLRCDPISGHDNLYWYRRVMGKEIKFLLHFVKESKQDESGMPNNRFLAERTGGTYSTLKVQPAELEDSGVYFCASSQSAYGYTFGSGTRLTVV.

This clone was counted once. The rearrangement joins TRBV2 to TRBJ1-2; 7 positions match TRBD1. CDR3 length equals 15 residues. Germline V gene data show CDR1 as SNHLY and CDR2 as FYNNEI. The V gene end was trimmed by 6 bases and the J gene end by 4 bases; junction bases not matched to a gene: 11. This chain's CDR3 is CASRDRTRAPYGYTF. The CDR3 DNA sequence: TGTGCCAGCAGGGACAGGACTCGAGCCCCCTATGGCTACACCTTC.

The rearrangement links TRBV5-4 to TRBJ1-6; D not resolved. Trimming shortened V by 2 bases and J by 6 bases, and 6 bases separated the two germline ends. The CDR3 has 13 residues. Germline V gene lookup returns CDR1 SGHNT and CDR2 YYREEE (reference sequence). The CDR3: CASSFPGNSPLHF. DNA for the CDR3: TGTGCCAGCAGCTTCCCGGGTAATTCACCCCTCCACTTT.

This chain joins TRBV10-3 and TRBJ2-3, with 11 bases matching TRBD2. CDR1 is ENHRY, CDR2 SYGVKD, per germline. The CDR3 spans 15 residues. V was pared by 6 bases and J by 6 bases, with 8 bases of the junction left unmatched. The CDR3 coding sequence is TGTGCCATCAGCGCGCTAGCGGGGGGCCCCGATACGCAGTATTTT. This sequence encodes CAISALAGGPDTQYF.

The rearrangement joins TRBV6-2 or TRBV6-3 to TRBJ1-5; 7 bases line up with TRBD1. The J segment lost 3 bases and the V segment lost 5 bases, leaving 7 bases of the junction unmatched. The CDR3 totals 15 residues. Per the germline V gene, CDR1 is MNHEY and CDR2 is SVGEGT. The CDR3 region is CASSTGTEFNQPQHF. The CDR3 DNA is TGTGCCAGCAGTACCGGGACAGAATTCAATCAGCCCCAGCATTTT.

The chain employs TRBV6-1 and TRBJ1-5, with D possibly being TRBD1 (5 bases). The V and J ends lost 0 bases and 2 bases respectively, with 11 bases between them. CDR1 and CDR2 from the germline V gene are MNHNS and SASEGT. The CDR3 contains 16 residues. The CDR3 DNA reads TGTGCCAGCAGTGAAGCAAGTGTACAGGGCAATCAGCCCCAGCATTTT. It yields the protein CASSEASVQGNQPQHF.

This chain connects TRBV18 to TRBJ1-1; D possibly corresponds to TRBD1 (6 bases). The CDR3 is made up of 12 amino acids. Trimming left V 10 bases short and J 7 bases short, with 16 bases between. Germline CDR1 is KGHSH and CDR2 is LQKENI. The CDR3 nucleotides are TGTGCCACGAGGGGGGGACGGAATGAAGCTTTCTTT. Protein sequence: CATRGGRNEAFF.

The chain employs TRBV2 and TRBJ1-6, with D perhaps TRBD1 (5 bases). CDR3 length equals 14 residues. V was clipped by 4 bases and J by 6 bases, with 10 bases between them. Germline V gene sequence: CDR1 SNHLY, CDR2 FYNNEI. CDR3 coding DNA: TGTGCCAGCAGTGTAAGGGGTGGTAATTCACCCCTCCACTTT. Residues: CASSVRGGNSPLHF.

The chain carries TRBV27 and TRBJ2-7; 9 positions match TRBD1. The CDR3 sequence is 16 residues long. The trim removed 4 bases at V and 7 bases at J, leaving 14 bases unmatched. In germline, CDR1 is MNHEY, CDR2 SMNVEV (reference sequence). The CDR3 sequence: CASSSHLGQGSGEQYF. The CDR3 coding sequence is TGTGCCAGCAGTTCCCACTTGGGACAGGGCTCGGGTGAGCAGTACTTC.

The V and J genes are TRBV5-1 and TRBJ2-7; TRBD1 matches 9 bases. The CDR3 length is 16 residues. Germline CDR1 and CDR2: SGHRS and YFSETQ. J gave up 0 bases and V 2 bases, and 6 bases lay outside the gene matches. This CDR3 reads CASSFSPQGASYEQYF. The CDR3 nucleotides read TGCGCCAGCAGCTTCAGCCCACAGGGGGCCTCCTACGAGCAGTACTTC.

This clone has more than one count but fewer than ten. V gene TRBV6-1 combines with J gene TRBJ1-3, with 10 bases fitting TRBD1. The CDR3 consists of 17 residues. The junction had 4 bases not matched to a gene; V was cut back by 2 bases and J by 0 bases. Germline V gene sequence: CDR1 MNHNS, CDR2 SASEGT. This chain's CDR3 is CASSEWGQGSSGNTIYF. The CDR3 DNA is TGTGCCAGCAGTGAATGGGGACAGGGGTCCTCTGGAAACACCATATATTTT.

This clone was counted a single time. This chain's CDR3 is CSARVGDGYTF. The CDR3 DNA follows: TGCAGTGCTAGGGTAGGGGATGGCTACACCTTC. The rearrangement uses TRBV20-1 and TRBJ1-2; D might be TRBD1 (5 bases). The CDR3 length is 11 residues. The germline V and J ends were trimmed by 3 bases and 6 bases, with 8 bases remaining between them. Germline V CDR1 and CDR2: DFQATT, SNEGSKA (reference sequence).

V and J are TRBV5-5 and TRBJ2-3; 7 bases align to TRBD2. After removal of 6 bases from V and 7 bases from J, the junction contained 14 bases not matched to a gene. Germline loops: CDR1 SGHKS, CDR2 YYEKEE (reference sequence). The CDR3 is made up of 15 amino acids. The CDR3 region has the DNA TGTGCCAGCAACGGGGTACCGGGGACTACGAATACGCAGTATTTT. Its protein product is CASNGVPGTTNTQYF.

The chain uses TRBV27 and TRBJ1-2, with 8 nucleotides matching TRBD1. This CDR3 region has 12 residues. V was clipped by 7 bases and J by 5 bases; unmatched bases: 3. CDR1 and CDR2 (germline): MNHEY, SMNVEV (reference sequence). The CDR3 sequence: CASKGQAYGYTF. As DNA, the CDR3 is TGTGCCAGCAAGGGACAGGCTTATGGCTACACCTTC.